The 17 T cell receptor beta chains listed next were all sequenced from one sample in a study of vaccination and CD4 T cells after COVID-19. The treatment is: approximately nine-day PBMC culture with coronavirus spike peptide pools or control peptides (ViraFEST assay). The unexposed donor provided CD4+ T cells, which were taken before the COVID-19 pandemic (2011-2018). At the Johns Hopkins FTIC core, DNA taken from cultured CD4+ T cells was sequenced by way of the Oncomine TCR Beta short-read assay. Extraction of genomic DNA was performed on cultured CD4+ T cells. Via MiXCR, TCRdb re-called the PCR reads, giving one row per CDR3 protein. The repertoire has about 10,000 distinct CDR3 sequences, about 34% of them found once; the top ten carry 15% to 17%. No antigens are known for them. Sequencing was carried out using CD4+ T cells from blood, cultured in vitro. These receptors originate from a human donor in good health.

J is TRBJ1-3 and V is TRBV7-2; D is undetermined. V was cut by 3 bases and J by 0 bases, with 6 bases left in between. The CDR3 covers 14 residues. Germline-derived CDR1 and CDR2 are SGHTA and FQGNSA. The CDR3 DNA follows: TGTGCCAGCAGCTTTAGCGGCTCTGGAAACACCATATATTTT. It translates to CASSFSGSGNTIYF.

This clonotype was seen more than once but under ten times. The V and J genes are TRBV6-5 and TRBJ2-5, with D possibly TRBD2 on 5 matching bases. The germline gives CDR1 MNHEY, CDR2 SVGAGI. The CDR3 spans 14 residues. Trimming shortened V by 0 bases and J by 2 bases, and 7 bases separated the two germline ends. CDR3: CASSYSPGQETQYF. Here the CDR3 DNA reads TGTGCCAGCAGTTACTCTCCGGGGCAAGAGACCCAGTACTTC.

This sequence joins TRBV6-2 or TRBV6-3 and TRBJ2-7; TRBD2 matches at 13 bases. Germline V lookup: CDR1 MNHEY, CDR2 SVGEGT. This CDR3 spans 20 amino acids. Trimming at V came to 2 bases and at J to 0 bases, leaving 13 bases not matched to a gene. This chain's CDR3 is CASSYRSGLAGSRSSYEQYF. The CDR3, as DNA: TGTGCCAGCAGTTACAGGTCGGGACTAGCGGGAAGCCGTTCCTCCTACGAGCAGTACTTC.

This clonotype was counted a single time. The V call is TRBV6-2 or TRBV6-3, the J call TRBJ1-1, with a tentative D call TRBD1 (5 bases). Germline CDR1 and CDR2: MNHEY and SVGEGT. CDR3 length: 14 residues. Deletions cut 6 bases from V and 2 bases from J, with 13 bases between. CDR3 residues: CASRTVPLNTEAFF. CDR3 DNA sequence: TGTGCCAGCAGGACAGTTCCTTTAAACACTGAAGCTTTCTTT.

By proportion, this clonotype is medium-sized. The chain is built from TRBV7-8 and TRBJ2-2, with 7 bases identical to TRBD2. The V gene's germline CDR1 is SGHVS and CDR2 FQNEAQ. Trimming at V came to 5 bases and at J to 4 bases, leaving 4 bases not matched to a gene. The CDR3 consists of 14 residues. The CDR3 is CASSPSGFTGELFF. The DNA of the CDR3 is TGTGCCAGCAGCCCTAGCGGTTTCACCGGGGAGCTGTTTTTT.

The rearrangement joins TRBV20-1 to TRBJ2-2; possible D gene TRBD2, 5 bases. The CDR3 has 12 residues. Trimming took off 3 bases at V and 3 bases at J, with 5 bases between the two ends. Looked up from germline, CDR1 is DFQATT and CDR2 is SNEGSKA (reference sequence). This chain's CDR3 is CSARRDTGELFF. DNA for the CDR3: TGCAGTGCTAGGCGGGACACCGGGGAGCTGTTTTTT.

This clonotype was counted between two and nine times. The chain employs TRBV11-2 and TRBJ2-5, with unresolved D. There are 16 residues in the CDR3. V was pared by 2 bases and J by 2 bases, with 15 bases between. CDR1 is SGHAT, CDR2 FQNNGV, per germline. The CDR3 region is CASSLRRGSLQETQYF. CDR3 in DNA: TGTGCCAGCAGCTTACGGAGAGGCAGCCTACAAGAGACCCAGTACTTC.

V and J are TRBV7-3 and TRBJ2-3; 11 nucleotides line up with TRBD1. This CDR3 comprises 16 residues. Germline trimming cut 2 bases from V and 5 bases from J; bases unmatched to any gene: 6. Germline V CDR1 and CDR2: SGHTA, FQGTGA. DNA of the CDR3: TGTGCCAGCAGCTTAGCAGGACAGGGGGCGAGAGATACGCAGTATTTT. This gives the protein CASSLAGQGARDTQYF. Variable domain in full (rest from reference TRBV7-3 and TRBJ2-3): GAGVSQTPSNKVTEKGKYVELRCDPISGHTALYWYRQSLGQGPEFLIYFQGTGAADDSGLPNDRFFAVRPEGSVSTLKIQRTERGDSAVYLCASSLAGQGARDTQYFGPGTRLTVL.

The chain uses TRBV20-1 and TRBJ2-5, with 10 bases matching TRBD2. V lost 3 bases and J lost 5; bases outside the gene matches: 0. The CDR3 consists of 12 residues. The germline V gene encodes CDR1 DFQATT and CDR2 SNEGSKA (reference sequence). The CDR3 region has the DNA TGCAGTGCTAGTAGCGGGAGGGAGACCCAGTACTTC. This translates into CSASSGRETQYF.

The V gene is TRBV6-5, the J gene TRBJ1-4; no firm D call. Between the trimmed V and J ends, which lost 2 bases and 8 bases, there was a span of 6 bases. CDR1 is MNHEY, CDR2 SVGAGI, per germline. The CDR3 extends over 12 amino acids. The chain's CDR3 is CASSYGGEKLFF. In nucleotides, the CDR3 is TGTGCCAGCAGTTACGGAGGGGAAAAACTGTTTTTT.

This clonotype came up a few times. V gene TRBV6-2 or TRBV6-3 combines with J gene TRBJ2-7; TRBD2 matches at 12 bases. Germline V lookup: CDR1 MNHEY, CDR2 SVGEGT. The CDR3 spans 15 residues. V lost 7 bases to trimming and J lost 7 bases; unmatched junction nucleotides: 11. CDR3 amino acids: CASIGRLAGVPEQYF. The CDR3 coding sequence is TGTGCCAGCATCGGAAGACTAGCGGGAGTGCCTGAGCAGTACTTC.

The gene calls are TRBV19 and TRBJ2-7, with D unresolved. Germline V CDR1 and CDR2: LNHDA, SQIVND (reference sequence). Trimming pared 2 bases from V and 5 bases from J, leaving 4 bases between. The CDR3 is 11 amino acids. The DNA of the CDR3 is TGTGCCAGTAGTATATATGACGAGCAGTACTTC. This sequence encodes CASSIYDEQYF.

This clonotype was recorded a few times. The chain employs TRBV20-1 and TRBJ1-4, with 9 positions matching TRBD1. V dropped 0 bases and J dropped 6; count of bases not matched to a gene: 5. Germline loops: CDR1 DFQATT, CDR2 SNEGSKA (reference sequence). The CDR3 runs 15 residues. Here the CDR3 reads CSARDPGQGHEKLFF. The CDR3 nucleotides read TGCAGTGCTAGAGATCCGGGACAGGGACATGAAAAACTGTTTTTT.

The chain employs TRBV19 and TRBJ2-5; D call uncertain. Deletions cut 4 bases from V and 5 bases from J, with 11 bases between. The germline V gene has CDR1 LNHDA and CDR2 SQIVND (reference sequence). This CDR3 region has 13 residues. The CDR3 protein is CASSRLGLETQYF. The DNA of the CDR3 is TGTGCCAGTAGTAGATTAGGGTTGGAGACCCAGTACTTC. Full variable domain (remainder filled in from reference TRBV19 and TRBJ2-5): DGGITQSPKYLFRKEGQNVTLSCEQNLNHDAMYWYRQDPGQGLRLIYYSQIVNDFQKGDIAEGYSVSREKKESFPLTVTSAQKNPTAFYLCASSRLGLETQYFGPGTRLLVL.

The CDR3 DNA follows: TGTGCCAGCAGCTCTTTCCCGGCCTACAAGGATACCAAAAACATTCAGTACTTC. The encoded protein is CASSSFPAYKDTKNIQYF. The V gene is TRBV5-4, the J gene TRBJ2-4, with unresolved D. Germline CDR1 is SGHNT and CDR2 is YYREEE (reference sequence). This CDR3 comprises 18 residues. Trimming removed 3 bases from V and 2 bases from J, with 21 bases in between.

The chain couples TRBV28 to TRBJ2-2, with a weak D call TRBD2 (5 bases). Trimming pared 3 bases from V and 11 bases from J, leaving 19 bases between. This CDR3 region has 15 residues. The V gene's germline CDR1 is MDHEN and CDR2 SYDVKM. In nucleotides, the CDR3 is TGTGCCAGCAGTTTCCCGGGATTGGATCGCGGTGAGCTGTTTTTT. Protein: CASSFPGLDRGELFF.

In its sample, this clonotype was seen a few times. V gene TRBV20-1 combines with J gene TRBJ2-7, with 12 bases lining up with TRBD2. CDR1 is DFQATT and CDR2 is SNEGSKA in the germline V gene (reference sequence). The ends lost 3 bases at V and 3 bases at J; junction bases unmatched: 3. The CDR3 has 14 amino acids. CDR3 DNA: TGCAGTGCTAGCCGACTAGCGGGAGACTACGAGCAGTACTTC. It translates to CSASRLAGDYEQYF.